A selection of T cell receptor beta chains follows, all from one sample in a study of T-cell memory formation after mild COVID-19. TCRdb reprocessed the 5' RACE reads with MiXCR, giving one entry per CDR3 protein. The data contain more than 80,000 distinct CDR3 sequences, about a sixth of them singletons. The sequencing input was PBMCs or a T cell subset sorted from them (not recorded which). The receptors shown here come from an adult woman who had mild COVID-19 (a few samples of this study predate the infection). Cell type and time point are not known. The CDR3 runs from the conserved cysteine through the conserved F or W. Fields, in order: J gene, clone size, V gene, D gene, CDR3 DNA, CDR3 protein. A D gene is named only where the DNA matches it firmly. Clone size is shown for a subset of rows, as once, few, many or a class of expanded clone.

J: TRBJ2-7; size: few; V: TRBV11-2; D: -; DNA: TGTGCCAGCAGCTTAGGGGGAGTACGCCACGAGCAGTACTTC; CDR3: CASSLGGVRHEQYF
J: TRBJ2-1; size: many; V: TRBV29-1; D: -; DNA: TGCAGCGTTGAAGTTCGGGGCAATGAGCAGTTCTTC; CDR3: CSVEVRGNEQFF
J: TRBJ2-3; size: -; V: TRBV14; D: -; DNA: TGTGCCAGCAGCCCCAGGGGCGGGAGCACAGATACGCAGTATTTT; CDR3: CASSPRGGSTDTQYF
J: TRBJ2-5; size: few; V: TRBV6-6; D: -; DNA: TGTGCCAGCACAATTCTAGGGGGAGTAGAGACCCAGTACTTC; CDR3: CASTILGGVETQYF
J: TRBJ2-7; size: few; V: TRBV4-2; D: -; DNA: TGTGCCAGCAGCCTCTTAACCGGGACGGATACCTACGAGCAGTACTTC; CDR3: CASSLLTGTDTYEQYF
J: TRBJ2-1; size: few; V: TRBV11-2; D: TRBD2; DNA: TGTGCCAGCAGCTTAGTTTGGACTAGCGGGAGCGATGAGCAGTTCTTC; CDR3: CASSLVWTSGSDEQFF
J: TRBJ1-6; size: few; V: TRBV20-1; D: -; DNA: TGCAGTGCTAGCGAGGGAGGTGTTTCACCCCTCCACTTT; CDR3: CSASEGGVSPLHF
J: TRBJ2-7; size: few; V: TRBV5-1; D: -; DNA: TGCGCCAGCAGCTTGGAGGCAATCCCTAACGAGCAGTACTTC; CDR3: CASSLEAIPNEQYF
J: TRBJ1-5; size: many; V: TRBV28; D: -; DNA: TGTGCCAGCACCTTAGGATTGCAGGGGAGTCAGCCCCAGCATTTT; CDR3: CASTLGLQGSQPQHF
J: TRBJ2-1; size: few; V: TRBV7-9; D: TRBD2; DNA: TGTGCCAGCAGCTTAGGTAGCGGGGGGCCCTCCTACAATGAGCAGTTCTTC; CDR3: CASSLGSGGPSYNEQFF
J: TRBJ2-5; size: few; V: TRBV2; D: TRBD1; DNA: TGTGCCAGCCGTCGACAGGGCGCCGAGACCCAGTACTTC; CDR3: CASRRQGAETQYF
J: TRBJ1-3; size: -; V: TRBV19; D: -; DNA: TGTGCCAGTGAAATTGCAGGAGGACTTGGAAACACCATATATTTT; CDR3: CASEIAGGLGNTIYF
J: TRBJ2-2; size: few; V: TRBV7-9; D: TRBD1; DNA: TGTGCCAGCAGCTTAGCGGCGGGACAGGGCACCGGGGAGCTGTTTTTT; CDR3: CASSLAAGQGTGELFF
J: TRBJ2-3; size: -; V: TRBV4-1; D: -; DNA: TGCGCCAGCAGCCAAGGGGCGTTGGGGGGCCGAACAGATACGCAGTATTTT; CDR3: CASSQGALGGRTDTQYF
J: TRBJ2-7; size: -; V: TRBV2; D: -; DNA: TGTGCCAGCAGTGATGGGAGACAGCGCTTTTACGAGCAGTACTTC; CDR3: CASSDGRQRFYEQYF
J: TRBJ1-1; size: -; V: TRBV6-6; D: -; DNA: TGTGCCAGCAGTTACTCGGAAAATCCAGGCGAAGCTTTCTTT; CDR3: CASSYSENPGEAFF
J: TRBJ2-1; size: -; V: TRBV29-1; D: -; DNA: TGCAGCGTTGAAGTTGGGACCATTCGCAATGAGCAGTTCTTC; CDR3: CSVEVGTIRNEQFF
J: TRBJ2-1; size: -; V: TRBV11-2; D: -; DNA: TGTGCCAGCAGCTTCCCAAGTTCACGTGAGCAGTTCTTC; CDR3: CASSFPSSREQFF
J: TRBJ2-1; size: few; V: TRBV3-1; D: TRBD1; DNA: TGTGCCAGCAGCGGGGACAGGGTTAAGAATGAGCAGTTCTTC; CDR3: CASSGDRVKNEQFF
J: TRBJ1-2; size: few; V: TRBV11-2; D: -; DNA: TGTGCCAGCAGCTTCCTCTCCTGGGCCCACGGCTACACCTTC; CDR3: CASSFLSWAHGYTF
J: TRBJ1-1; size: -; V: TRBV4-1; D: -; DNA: TGCGCCAGCAGCCAACCCTCCACTGAAGCTTTCTTT; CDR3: CASSQPSTEAFF
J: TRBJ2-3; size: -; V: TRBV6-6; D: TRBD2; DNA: TGTGCCAGCAGAGATGGACTAGCGGGGGGCCTCACGCAGTATTTT; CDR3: CASRDGLAGGLTQYF